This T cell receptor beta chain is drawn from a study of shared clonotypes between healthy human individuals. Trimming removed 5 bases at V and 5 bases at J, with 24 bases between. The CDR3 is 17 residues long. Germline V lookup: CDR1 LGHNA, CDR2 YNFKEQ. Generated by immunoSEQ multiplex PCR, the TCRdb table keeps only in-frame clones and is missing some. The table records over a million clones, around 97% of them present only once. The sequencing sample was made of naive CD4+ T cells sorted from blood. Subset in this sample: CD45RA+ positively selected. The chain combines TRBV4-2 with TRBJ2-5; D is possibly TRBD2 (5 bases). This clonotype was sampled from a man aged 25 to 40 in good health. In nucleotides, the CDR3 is TGTGCCAGCAGCGACTCTCCCTCTACCGGGATTGCTGAGACCCAGTACTTC. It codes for CASSDSPSTGIAETQYF.